The clone carrying this T cell receptor beta chain has a handful of counts. These data originate in a study of cytomegalovirus exposure and HLA in healthy donors. With 60 Vbeta and 13 Jbeta primers, the PCR was carried out. Profiling relied on immunoSEQ multiplex PCR, and the TCRdb table lists in-frame clones only, not all of them. The sample has 100,000 to 150,000 clones, 75% to 85% seen once. The sequenced sample was PBMCs. This TCR was sampled from a man younger than 40 in good health and CMV-seropositive.

CDR3 nucleotide sequence: TGTGCCAGCAGTGAATACCCCCCCGGGGCCCAGTACTTC. Residues: CASSEYPPGAQYF. This rearrangement joins TRBV2 to TRBJ2-5; D possibly corresponds to TRBD2 (5 bases). Germline CDR1 SNHLY, CDR2 FYNNEI. The CDR3 sequence is 13 residues long. V dropped 2 bases and J dropped 9 bases, with 13 bases sitting between them.